The rows below give T cell receptor beta chains drawn from one sample of a study of human T cells and chemical hapten exposure. TCRdb re-analysed the RACE reads in MiXCR, keeping a single row per CDR3 protein. The data hold about 41,000 distinct CDR3 sequences, with 3% to 4% observed a single time. Material: whole blood, obtained in connection with sensitization to the hapten diphenylcyclopropenone (DPC). The receptors come from a man aged 45-65 years with alopecia areata. Some clones in this sample may be carry-over from other donors' samples. CDR3s include the opening cysteine and the closing phenylalanine or tryptophan. The order of the fields is D gene, V gene, J gene, clone size, CDR3 DNA, CDR3 protein. The D gene is left open where the match is weak. Clone size is given for some rows only: seen once, a few or many times, or a class if the clone is expanded.

>.|TRBV30|TRBJ1-1|many
TGTGCCTGGAGTGGACTCCTCTTGAACACTGAAGCTTTCTTT
CAWSGLLLNTEAFF
>TRBD1|TRBV27|TRBJ2-3|many
TGTGCCAGCAGTTTATCCCTGTATGCAGGGGGCGACTCAGATACGCAGTATTTT
CASSLSLYAGGDSDTQYF
>.|TRBV4-1|TRBJ1-5|many
TGCGCCAGCAGCCAAGATCTAGCGCTCCAGCCCCAGCATTTT
CASSQDLALQPQHF
>.|TRBV5-1|TRBJ2-6|many
TGCGCCAGCAGTGGGGACTCTGGGGCCAACGTCCTGACTTTC
CASSGDSGANVLTF
>TRBD2|TRBV13|TRBJ2-3|many
TGTGCCAGCAGCTTGGGGATCAGCGGGATCGGTAATACGCAGTATTTT
CASSLGISGIGNTQYF
>.|TRBV12-3/TRBV12-4|TRBJ1-1|many
TGTGCCAGCAGTTTAAATCTAGTCGACGGGACCCATGGCACTGAAGCTTTCTTT
CASSLNLVDGTHGTEAFF
>.|TRBV25-1|TRBJ1-2|few
TGTGCCAGCCAGGACGATACCTATGGCTACACCTTC
CASQDDTYGYTF
>.|TRBV4-1|TRBJ2-1|many
TGCGCCAGCAGCCAACGGGGCGGTGCCGTGTACAATGAGCAGTTCTTC
CASSQRGGAVYNEQFF
>TRBD2|TRBV10-2|TRBJ2-7|many
TGCGCCAGCAGTGCTAGCGGGGGGTCCTACGAGCAGTACTTC
CASSASGGSYEQYF
>.|TRBV6-2/TRBV6-3|TRBJ2-6|few
TGTGCCAGCAGTTACGGGGGCTCTGGGGCCAACGTCCTGACTTTC
CASSYGGSGANVLTF
>.|TRBV29-1|TRBJ2-6|many
TGCAGCGTTGATGGTCAGACTGGGGCCAACGTCCTGACTTTC
CSVDGQTGANVLTF
>TRBD1|TRBV18|TRBJ2-7|many
TGTGCCAGCTCGAACGGACAGGGCCTCGAGCAGTACTTC
CASSNGQGLEQYF
>.|TRBV4-3|TRBJ1-4|.
TGCGCCAGCAGCCAAGTCAGGGACCGGTGGGAACTGTTTTTT
CASSQVRDRWELFF
>.|TRBV2|TRBJ2-1|many
TGTGCCAGCAGTGGGGGGATCCGCTCCTACAATGAGCAGTTCTTC
CASSGGIRSYNEQFF
>.|TRBV5-1|TRBJ1-4|many
TGCGCCAGCAGCCGCGGGACCCAACGAGGCGAAAAACTGTTTTTT
CASSRGTQRGEKLFF
>TRBD1|TRBV28|TRBJ1-3|.
TGTGCCAGCAGTTTCACGACAGGGGTCGGAAACACCATATATTTT
CASSFTTGVGNTIYF
>TRBD1|TRBV7-9|TRBJ2-5|many
TGTGCCAGCAGCTTCCCGGGACAGGGTCTTCGAGGGGAGACCCAGTACTTC
CASSFPGQGLRGETQYF
>TRBD1|TRBV28|TRBJ2-6|many
TGTGCCAGCAGTTCCCGGGACAGTCTCTCTGGGGCCAACGTCCTGACTTTC
CASSSRDSLSGANVLTF
>.|TRBV7-9|TRBJ2-3|many
TGTGCCAGCAGCTTCAGTGGGACAGATACGCAGTATTTT
CASSFSGTDTQYF
>.|TRBV2|TRBJ2-1|few
TGTGCCAGCAGTGAAAAGGCGGCTTACTCCTACAATGAGCAGTTCTTC
CASSEKAAYSYNEQFF
>.|TRBV29-1|TRBJ2-1|many
TGCAGCGTTGGGCGGACCTTCTATCACAATGAGCAGTTCTTC
CSVGRTFYHNEQFF
>.|TRBV6-1|TRBJ2-7|many
TGTGCCATCGGCAGGGAAATCGAGCAGTACTTC
CAIGREIEQYF
>TRBD1|TRBV27|TRBJ1-5|many
TGTGCCAGCAGACCGCCGGGACAGACCAATCAGCCCCAGCATTTT
CASRPPGQTNQPQHF
>TRBD2|TRBV2|TRBJ2-5|few
TGTGCCAGCATGGGACTAGTCCAAGAGACCCAGTACTTC
CASMGLVQETQYF
>TRBD2|TRBV20-1|TRBJ2-3|many
TGCAGTGCTAGAGACGGACTAGCGGCCACAGATACGCAGTATTTT
CSARDGLAATDTQYF
>TRBD1|TRBV29-1|TRBJ1-2|many
TGCAGCTTCCGGACAGGGGGCGAAGGCTACACCTTC
CSFRTGGEGYTF
>TRBD2|TRBV7-9|TRBJ2-1|few
TGTGCCAGCAGCTTAGGGACTAGCGGGATCACGGTCGGGGAGTTCTTC
CASSLGTSGITVGEFF
>TRBD1|TRBV5-1|TRBJ2-7|many
TGCGCCAGCAGCTTGGCGGGGGACAGGGGTGGCGAGCAGTACTTC
CASSLAGDRGGEQYF
>.|TRBV4-1|TRBJ2-5|many
TGCGCCAGCAGCCAAGGACTAGATCAAGAGACCCAGTACTTC
CASSQGLDQETQYF
>TRBD2|TRBV10-1|TRBJ2-3|many
TGCGCCAGCAGTGTGACTAGCGGGATTTCAGATACGCAGTATTTT
CASSVTSGISDTQYF
>.|TRBV29-1|TRBJ2-3|many
TGCAGCGTTGAAGTCGCAGCGTCTAGCACAGATACGCAGTATTTT
CSVEVAASSTDTQYF
>.|TRBV4-2|TRBJ2-2|many
TGTGCCAGCAGCCAGGGGGCAGGAAACACCGGGGAGCTGTTTTTT
CASSQGAGNTGELFF
>.|TRBV27|TRBJ1-5|many
TGTGCCAGCAGTCTTGAGCCGAGCAATCAGCCCCAGCATTTT
CASSLEPSNQPQHF